This T cell receptor (beta chain) was sequenced during a study of T cell responses to AZD1222 COVID-19 vaccine. This clone was seen just once. The target antigen is unknown. Combined were second doses at about 4 or about 12 weeks. The CDR3 runs 13 residues. Germline V CDR1 and CDR2: MNHEY, SVGAGI. Trimming pared 8 bases from V and 4 bases from J, leaving 12 bases between. Only in-frame clones appear in the TCRdb table, and some are missing; sequencing was by immunoSEQ multiplex PCR. Of roughly 120,000 clones in the sample, about nine tenths were seen once. Whole-study results and caveats: Only a handful of AZD1222 recipients, more than 5 in all, had baseline seropositivity. Epitopes outside B.1.351 and B.1.1.7 mutated regions reportedly drew nearly half of spike TCRs.

The gene calls are TRBV6-5 and TRBJ2-1; D is tentatively TRBD1 or TRBD2 (7 bases each). This clonotype was sampled from an adult who received the AZD1222 COVID-19 vaccine. The sequenced sample was peripheral blood, obtained 28 days after the second AZD1222 dose. Written as DNA, the CDR3 is TGTGCCAGCGGGGGGGGACAGTACAATGAGCAGTTCTTC. Amino acids: CASGGGQYNEQFF.